The source of this T cell receptor beta chain is a study of T cell changes during pregnancy in multiple sclerosis. Germline V gene data show CDR1 as SGDLS and CDR2 as YYNGEE. Trimming removed 0 bases from V and 6 bases from J, with 10 bases in between. There are 14 residues in the CDR3. Sequenced by immunoSEQ multiplex PCR; TCRdb stores in-frame clones only, minus some. This table has over 60,000 clones, roughly 91% appearing once. The sample was peripheral blood, taken in the third trimester of pregnancy. V is TRBV9 and J is TRBJ2-4, with D perhaps matching TRBD1 (6 bases). This clonotype was sampled from a female donor in good health, enrolled as a control in a pregnancy study. In DNA, the CDR3 is TGTGCCAGCAGCGTAGCAGGGGATCTAAACATTCAGTACTTC. Translation: CASSVAGDLNIQYF.